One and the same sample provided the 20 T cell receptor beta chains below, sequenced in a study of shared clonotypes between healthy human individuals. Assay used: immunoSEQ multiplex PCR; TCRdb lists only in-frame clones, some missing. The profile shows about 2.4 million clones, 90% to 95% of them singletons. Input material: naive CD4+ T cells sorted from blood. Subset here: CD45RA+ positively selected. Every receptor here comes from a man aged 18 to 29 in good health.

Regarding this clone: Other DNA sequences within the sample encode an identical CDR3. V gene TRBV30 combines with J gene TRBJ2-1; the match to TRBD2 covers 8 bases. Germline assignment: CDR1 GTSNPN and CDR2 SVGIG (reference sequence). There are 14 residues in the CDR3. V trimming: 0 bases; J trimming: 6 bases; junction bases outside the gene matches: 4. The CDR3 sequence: CAWSVRSGGNEQFF. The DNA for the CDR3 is TGTGCCTGGAGTGTACGGAGCGGGGGCAATGAGCAGTTCTTC.

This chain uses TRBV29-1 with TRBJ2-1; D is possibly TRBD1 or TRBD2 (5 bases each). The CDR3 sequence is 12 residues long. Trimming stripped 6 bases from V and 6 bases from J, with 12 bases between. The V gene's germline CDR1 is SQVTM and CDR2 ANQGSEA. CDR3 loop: CSVLSGSNEQFF. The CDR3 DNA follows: TGCAGCGTCCTATCAGGGAGCAATGAGCAGTTCTTC.

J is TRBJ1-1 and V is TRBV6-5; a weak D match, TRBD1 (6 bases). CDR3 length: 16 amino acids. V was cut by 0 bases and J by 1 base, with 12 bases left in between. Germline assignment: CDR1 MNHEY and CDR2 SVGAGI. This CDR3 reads CASSYSRGAGNTEAFF. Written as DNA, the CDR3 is TGTGCCAGCAGTTACTCGAGGGGGGCGGGGAACACTGAAGCTTTCTTT.

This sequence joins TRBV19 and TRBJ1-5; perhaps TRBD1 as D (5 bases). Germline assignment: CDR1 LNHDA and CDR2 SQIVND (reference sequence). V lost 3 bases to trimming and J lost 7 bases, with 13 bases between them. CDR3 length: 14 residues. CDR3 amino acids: CASSMAGTGQPQHF. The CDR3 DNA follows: TGTGCCAGTAGTATGGCCGGGACTGGGCAGCCCCAGCATTTT.

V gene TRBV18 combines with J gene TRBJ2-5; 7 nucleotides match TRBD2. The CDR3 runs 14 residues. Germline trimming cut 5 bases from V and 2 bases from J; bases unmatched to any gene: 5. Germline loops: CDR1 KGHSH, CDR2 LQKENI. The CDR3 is CASSTRRGQETQYF. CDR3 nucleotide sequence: TGTGCCAGCTCAACTAGGCGGGGGCAAGAGACCCAGTACTTC.

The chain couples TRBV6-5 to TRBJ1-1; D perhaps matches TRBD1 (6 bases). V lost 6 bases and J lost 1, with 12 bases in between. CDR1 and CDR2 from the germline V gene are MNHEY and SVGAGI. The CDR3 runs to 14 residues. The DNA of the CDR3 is TGTGCCAGCAGCCTAGGACAGAAGAACACTGAAGCTTTCTTT. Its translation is CASSLGQKNTEAFF.

CDR3 sequence (DNA): TGTGCCAGCAGCTTAGGGCAGAAAAGCACAGATACGCAGTATTTT. Its translation: CASSLGQKSTDTQYF. This chain links TRBV11-3 with TRBJ2-3, with D unclear. Per the germline V gene, CDR1 is SGHNT and CDR2 is YENEEA. The CDR3 is 15 residues long. V was shortened by 1 base and J by 0 bases, with 8 bases between the two germline ends.

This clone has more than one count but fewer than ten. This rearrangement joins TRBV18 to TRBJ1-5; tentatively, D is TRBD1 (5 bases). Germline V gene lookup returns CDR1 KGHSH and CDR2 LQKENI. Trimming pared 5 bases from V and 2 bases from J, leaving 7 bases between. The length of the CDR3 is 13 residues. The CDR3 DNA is TGTGCCAGCTCAGGGGGGGGCAATCAGCCCCAGCATTTT. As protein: CASSGGGNQPQHF.

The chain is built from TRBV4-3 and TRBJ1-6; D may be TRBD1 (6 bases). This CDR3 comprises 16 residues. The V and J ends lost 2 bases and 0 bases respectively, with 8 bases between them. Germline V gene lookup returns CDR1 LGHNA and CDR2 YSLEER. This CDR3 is CASSQQGSSYNSPLHF. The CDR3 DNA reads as TGCGCCAGCAGCCAACAGGGGTCCTCCTATAATTCACCCCTCCACTTT.

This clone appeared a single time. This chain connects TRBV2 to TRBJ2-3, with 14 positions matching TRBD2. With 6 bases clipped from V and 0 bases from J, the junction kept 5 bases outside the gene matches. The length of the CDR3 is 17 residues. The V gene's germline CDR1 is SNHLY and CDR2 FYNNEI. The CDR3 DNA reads TGTGCCAGCAGACGACTAGCGGGAGGGCAGAGCACAGATACGCAGTATTTT. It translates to CASRRLAGGQSTDTQYF.

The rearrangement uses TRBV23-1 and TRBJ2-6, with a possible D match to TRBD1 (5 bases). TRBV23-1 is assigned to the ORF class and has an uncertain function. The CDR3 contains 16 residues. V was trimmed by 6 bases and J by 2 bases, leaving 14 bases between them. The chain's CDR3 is CASRPGRFAGANVLTF. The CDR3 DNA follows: TGCGCCAGCAGACCAGGGCGTTTCGCTGGGGCCAACGTCCTGACTTTC.

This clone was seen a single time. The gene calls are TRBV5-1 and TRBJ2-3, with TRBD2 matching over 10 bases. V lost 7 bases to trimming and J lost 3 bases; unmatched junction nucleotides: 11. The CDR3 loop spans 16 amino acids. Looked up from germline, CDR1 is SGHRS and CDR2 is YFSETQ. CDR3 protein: CASPRLLAGSTDTQYF. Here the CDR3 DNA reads TGCGCCAGCCCACGTTTACTAGCGGGGTCGACAGATACGCAGTATTTT.

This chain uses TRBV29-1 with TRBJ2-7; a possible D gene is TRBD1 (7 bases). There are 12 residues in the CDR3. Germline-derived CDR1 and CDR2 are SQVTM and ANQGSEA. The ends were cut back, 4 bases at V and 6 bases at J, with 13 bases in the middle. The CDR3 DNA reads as TGCAGCGTTGGACAGGGAGGCGTCGAGCAGTACTTC. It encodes CSVGQGGVEQYF.

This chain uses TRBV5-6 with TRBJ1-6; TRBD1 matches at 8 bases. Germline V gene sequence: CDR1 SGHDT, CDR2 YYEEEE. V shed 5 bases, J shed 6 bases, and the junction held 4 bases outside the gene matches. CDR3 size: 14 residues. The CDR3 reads CASRLTGGNSPLHF. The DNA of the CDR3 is TGTGCCAGCAGACTCACAGGGGGTAATTCACCCCTCCACTTT.

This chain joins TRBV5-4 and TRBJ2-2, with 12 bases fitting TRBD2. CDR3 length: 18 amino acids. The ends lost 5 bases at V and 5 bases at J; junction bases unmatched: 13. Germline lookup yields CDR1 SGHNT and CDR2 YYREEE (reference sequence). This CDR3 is CASSPLAGGPGGTGELFF. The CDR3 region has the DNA TGTGCCAGCAGTCCCCTAGCGGGAGGGCCTGGAGGAACCGGGGAGCTGTTTTTT. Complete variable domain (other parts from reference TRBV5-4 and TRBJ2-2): ETGVTQSPTHLIKTRGQQVTLRCSSQSGHNTVSWYQQALGQGPQFIFQYYREEENGRGNFPPRFSGLQFPNYSSELNVNALELDDSALYLCASSPLAGGPGGTGELFFGEGSRLTVL.

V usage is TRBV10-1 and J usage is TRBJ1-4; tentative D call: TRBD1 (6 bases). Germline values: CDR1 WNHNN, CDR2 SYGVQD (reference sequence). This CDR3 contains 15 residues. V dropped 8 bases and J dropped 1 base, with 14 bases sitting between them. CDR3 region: CASVGGARTNEKLFF. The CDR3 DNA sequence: TGCGCCAGCGTCGGGGGCGCGAGAACTAATGAAAAACTGTTTTTT.

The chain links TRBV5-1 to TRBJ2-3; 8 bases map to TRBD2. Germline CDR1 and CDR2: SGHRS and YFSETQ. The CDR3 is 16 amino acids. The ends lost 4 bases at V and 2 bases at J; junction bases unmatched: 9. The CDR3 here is CASSHQRGPNTDTQYF. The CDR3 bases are TGCGCCAGCAGCCACCAGCGGGGGCCCAACACAGATACGCAGTATTTT. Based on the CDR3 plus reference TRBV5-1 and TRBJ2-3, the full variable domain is KAGVTQTPRYLIKTRGQQVTLSCSPISGHRSVSWYQQTPGQGLQFLFEYFSETQRNKGNFPGRFSGRQFSNSRSEMNVSTLELGDSALYLCASSHQRGPNTDTQYFGPGTRLTVL.

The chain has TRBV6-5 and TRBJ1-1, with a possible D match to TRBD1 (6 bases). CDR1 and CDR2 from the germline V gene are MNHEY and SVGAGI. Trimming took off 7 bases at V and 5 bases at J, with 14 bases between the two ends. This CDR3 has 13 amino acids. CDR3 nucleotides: TGTGCCAGCACCGTAACAGGGAGGACTGAAGCTTTCTTT. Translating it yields CASTVTGRTEAFF.

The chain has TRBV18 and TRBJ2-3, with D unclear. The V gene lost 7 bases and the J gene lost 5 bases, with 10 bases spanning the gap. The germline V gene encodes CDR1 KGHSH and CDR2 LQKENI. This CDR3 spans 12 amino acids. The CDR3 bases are TGTGCCAGCTTCTCCCGAAAAGATACGCAGTATTTT. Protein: CASFSRKDTQYF.

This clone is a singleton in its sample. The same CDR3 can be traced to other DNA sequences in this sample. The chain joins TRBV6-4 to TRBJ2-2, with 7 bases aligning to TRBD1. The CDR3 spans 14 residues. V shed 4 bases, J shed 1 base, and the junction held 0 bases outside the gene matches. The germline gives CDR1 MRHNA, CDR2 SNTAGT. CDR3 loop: CASSGQGNTGELFF. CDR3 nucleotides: TGTGCCAGCAGTGGACAGGGGAACACCGGGGAGCTGTTTTTT.